This T cell receptor (beta chain) was retrieved from a study of blood T cells in healthy people across ages. Overall study results and limits: The lack of PBMC sorting stopped any conclusive naive versus antigen-experienced comparison.

Concerning this clonotype: The antigen is unknown.

The CDR3 sequence is 14 residues long. Germline CDR1 reads SQVTM; CDR2 reads ANQGSEA. V dropped 7 bases and J dropped 0 bases, with 16 bases sitting between them. With a J-beta primer mix and a sample-barcoded 5' primer, a second PCR ran about 7 to 12 cycles. Via MiXCR, TCRdb re-called the 5' RACE reads, giving one row per CDR3 protein. The sample has 380,000 or so distinct CDR3 sequences, about half seen once. V gene TRBV29-1 combines with J gene TRBJ2-7, with TRBD2 as a possible D gene (6 bases). Material for sequencing was blood. This clonotype was obtained from a man aged 55 to 70 in good health. The CDR3: CSAATTGGSYEQYF. CDR3 nucleotide sequence: TGCAGCGCCGCGACCACCGGGGGCTCCTACGAGCAGTACTTC.